This T cell receptor (beta chain) comes out of a study of control samples from healthy donors and cancer patients. Method: immunoSEQ multiplex PCR; TCRdb's copy keeps in-frame clones and lacks some. The sample lists tens of thousands of clones; over 90% were seen once. The sample comprised blood. The receptor's source is a woman in her thirties in good health.

The CDR3 region is CASNVEANYGYTF. CDR3 DNA: TGTGCCAGCAATGTCGAGGCCAACTATGGCTACACCTTC. The chain joins TRBV28 to TRBJ1-2; D is unclear. CDR1 and CDR2 from the germline V gene are MDHEN and SYDVKM. Trimming removed 7 bases at V and 2 bases at J, with 11 bases between. The CDR3 is made up of 13 amino acids.